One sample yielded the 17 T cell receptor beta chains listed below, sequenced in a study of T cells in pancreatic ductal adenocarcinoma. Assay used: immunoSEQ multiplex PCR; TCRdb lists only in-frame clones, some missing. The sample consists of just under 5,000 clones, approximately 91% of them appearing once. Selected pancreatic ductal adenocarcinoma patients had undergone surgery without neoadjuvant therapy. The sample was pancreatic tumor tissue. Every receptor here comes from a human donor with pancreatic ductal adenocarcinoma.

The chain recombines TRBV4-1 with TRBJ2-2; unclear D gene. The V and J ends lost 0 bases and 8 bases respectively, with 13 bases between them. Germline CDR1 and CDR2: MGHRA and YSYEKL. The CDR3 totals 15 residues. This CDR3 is CASSQDPGPPGELFF. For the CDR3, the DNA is TGCGCCAGCAGCCAAGATCCAGGCCCCCCAGGGGAGCTGTTTTTT.

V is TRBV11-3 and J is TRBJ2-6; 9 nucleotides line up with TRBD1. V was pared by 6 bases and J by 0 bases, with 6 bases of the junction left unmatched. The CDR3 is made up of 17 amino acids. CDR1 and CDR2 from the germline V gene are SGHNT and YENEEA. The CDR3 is CASSQGQGDSGANVLTF. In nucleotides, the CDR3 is TGTGCCAGCAGTCAGGGACAGGGAGACTCTGGGGCCAACGTCCTGACTTTC.

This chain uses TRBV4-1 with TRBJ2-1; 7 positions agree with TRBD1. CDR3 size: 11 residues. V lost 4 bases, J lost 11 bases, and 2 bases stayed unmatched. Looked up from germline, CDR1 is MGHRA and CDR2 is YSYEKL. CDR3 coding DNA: TGCGCCAGCAGCCGACAGGGTCAGCAGTTCTTC. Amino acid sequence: CASSRQGQQFF.

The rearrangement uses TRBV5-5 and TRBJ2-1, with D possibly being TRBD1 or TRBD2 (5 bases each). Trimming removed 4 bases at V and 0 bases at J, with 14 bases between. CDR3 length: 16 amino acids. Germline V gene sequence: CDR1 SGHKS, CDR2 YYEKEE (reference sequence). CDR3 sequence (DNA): TGTGCCAGCAGCCACCTTGGGGGAAGCTCCTACAATGAGCAGTTCTTC. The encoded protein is CASSHLGGSSYNEQFF.

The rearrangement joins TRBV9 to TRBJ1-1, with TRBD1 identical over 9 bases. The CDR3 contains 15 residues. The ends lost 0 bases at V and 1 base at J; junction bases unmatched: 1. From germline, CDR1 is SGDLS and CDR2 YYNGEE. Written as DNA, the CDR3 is TGTGCCAGCAGCGTAGGGACAGGGGCGAACACTGAAGCTTTCTTT. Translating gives CASSVGTGANTEAFF.

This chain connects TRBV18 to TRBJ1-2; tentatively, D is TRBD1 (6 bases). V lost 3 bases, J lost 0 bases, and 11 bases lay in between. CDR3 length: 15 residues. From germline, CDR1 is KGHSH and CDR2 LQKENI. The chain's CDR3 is CASSPSQGTNYGYTF. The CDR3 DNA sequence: TGTGCCAGCTCACCTTCCCAGGGGACTAACTATGGCTACACCTTC.

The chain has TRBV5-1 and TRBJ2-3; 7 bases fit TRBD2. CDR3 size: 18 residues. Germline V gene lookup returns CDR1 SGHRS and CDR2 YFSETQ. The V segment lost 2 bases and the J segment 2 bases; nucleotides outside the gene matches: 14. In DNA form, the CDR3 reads TGCGCCAGCAGCTTCCCCGGGAGGTTGGCTGGCTACACAGATACGCAGTATTTT. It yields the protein CASSFPGRLAGYTDTQYF.

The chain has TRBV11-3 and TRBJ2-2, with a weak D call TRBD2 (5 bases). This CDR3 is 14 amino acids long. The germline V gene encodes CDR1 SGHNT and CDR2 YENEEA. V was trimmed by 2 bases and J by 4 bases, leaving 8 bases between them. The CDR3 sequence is CASSLTRSTGELFF. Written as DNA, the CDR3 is TGTGCCAGCAGCTTAACTAGATCCACCGGGGAGCTGTTTTTT. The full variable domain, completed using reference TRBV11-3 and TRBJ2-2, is EAGVVQSPRYKIIEKKQPVAFWCNPISGHNTLYWYLQNLGQGPELLIRYENEEAVDDSQLPKDRFSAERLKGVDSTLKIQPAELGDSAVYLCASSLTRSTGELFFGEGSRLTVL.

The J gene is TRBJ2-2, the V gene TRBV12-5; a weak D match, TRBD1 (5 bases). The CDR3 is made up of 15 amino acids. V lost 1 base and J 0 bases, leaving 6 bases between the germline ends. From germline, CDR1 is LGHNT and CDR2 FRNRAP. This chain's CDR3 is CASGLGTSNTGELFF. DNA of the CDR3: TGTGCTAGTGGTTTGGGGACATCGAACACCGGGGAGCTGTTTTTT.

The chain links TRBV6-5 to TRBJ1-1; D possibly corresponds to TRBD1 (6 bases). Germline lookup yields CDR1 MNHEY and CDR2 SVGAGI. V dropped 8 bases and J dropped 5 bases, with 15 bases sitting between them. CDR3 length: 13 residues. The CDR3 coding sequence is TGTGCCAGCTCGAGGCGGGGGCGGACTGAAGCTTTCTTT. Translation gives CASSRRGRTEAFF.

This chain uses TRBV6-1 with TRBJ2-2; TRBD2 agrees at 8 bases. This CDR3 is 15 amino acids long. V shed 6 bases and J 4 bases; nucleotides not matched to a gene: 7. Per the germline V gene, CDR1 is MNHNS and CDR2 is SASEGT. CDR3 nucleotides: TGTGCCAGCAGAGGTATCGGGAGGGGCACCGGGGAGCTGTTTTTT. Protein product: CASRGIGRGTGELFF.

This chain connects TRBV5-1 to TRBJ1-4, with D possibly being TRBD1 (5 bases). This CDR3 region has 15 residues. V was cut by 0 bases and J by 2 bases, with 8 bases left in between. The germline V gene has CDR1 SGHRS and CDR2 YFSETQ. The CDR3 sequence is CASSLEGTTNEKLFF. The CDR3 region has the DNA TGCGCCAGCAGCTTGGAGGGGACTACTAATGAAAAACTGTTTTTT. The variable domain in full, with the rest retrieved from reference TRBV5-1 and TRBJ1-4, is KAGVTQTPRYLIKTRGQQVTLSCSPISGHRSVSWYQQTPGQGLQFLFEYFSETQRNKGNFPGRFSGRQFSNSRSEMNVSTLELGDSALYLCASSLEGTTNEKLFFGSGTQLSVL.

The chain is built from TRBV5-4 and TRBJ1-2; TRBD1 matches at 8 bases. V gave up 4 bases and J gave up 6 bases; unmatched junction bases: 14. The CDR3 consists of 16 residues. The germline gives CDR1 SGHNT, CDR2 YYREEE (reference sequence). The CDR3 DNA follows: TGTGCCAGCAGCCTACGGACAGGGAGGGGACAGGATGGCTACACCTTC. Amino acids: CASSLRTGRGQDGYTF.

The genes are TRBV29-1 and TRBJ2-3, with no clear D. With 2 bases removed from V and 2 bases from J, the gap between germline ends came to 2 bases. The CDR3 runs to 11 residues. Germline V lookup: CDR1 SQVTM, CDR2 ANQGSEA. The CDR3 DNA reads TGCAGCGTTGAATACACAGATACGCAGTATTTT. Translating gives CSVEYTDTQYF.

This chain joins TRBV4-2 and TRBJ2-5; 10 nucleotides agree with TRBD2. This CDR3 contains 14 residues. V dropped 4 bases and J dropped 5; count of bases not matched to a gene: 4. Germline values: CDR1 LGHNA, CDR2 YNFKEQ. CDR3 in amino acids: CASSLLAGEETQYF. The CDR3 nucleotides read TGTGCCAGCAGCCTCCTAGCGGGGGAGGAGACCCAGTACTTC.

The DNA of the CDR3 is TGCGCCAGCAGCTTGGCCAGGGACGGCTACACCTTC. Translating gives CASSLARDGYTF. The rearrangement joins TRBV5-1 to TRBJ1-2, with D possibly TRBD1 on 5 matching bases. Per the germline V gene, CDR1 is SGHRS and CDR2 is YFSETQ. V lost 0 bases to trimming and J lost 8 bases, with 8 bases between them. This CDR3 spans 12 amino acids.

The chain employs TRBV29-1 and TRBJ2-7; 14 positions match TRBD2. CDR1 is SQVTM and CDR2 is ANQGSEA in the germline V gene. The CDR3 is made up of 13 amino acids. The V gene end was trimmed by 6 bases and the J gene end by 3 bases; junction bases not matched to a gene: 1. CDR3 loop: CSVGLAGVYEQYF. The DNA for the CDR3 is TGCAGCGTGGGACTAGCGGGAGTCTACGAGCAGTACTTC.